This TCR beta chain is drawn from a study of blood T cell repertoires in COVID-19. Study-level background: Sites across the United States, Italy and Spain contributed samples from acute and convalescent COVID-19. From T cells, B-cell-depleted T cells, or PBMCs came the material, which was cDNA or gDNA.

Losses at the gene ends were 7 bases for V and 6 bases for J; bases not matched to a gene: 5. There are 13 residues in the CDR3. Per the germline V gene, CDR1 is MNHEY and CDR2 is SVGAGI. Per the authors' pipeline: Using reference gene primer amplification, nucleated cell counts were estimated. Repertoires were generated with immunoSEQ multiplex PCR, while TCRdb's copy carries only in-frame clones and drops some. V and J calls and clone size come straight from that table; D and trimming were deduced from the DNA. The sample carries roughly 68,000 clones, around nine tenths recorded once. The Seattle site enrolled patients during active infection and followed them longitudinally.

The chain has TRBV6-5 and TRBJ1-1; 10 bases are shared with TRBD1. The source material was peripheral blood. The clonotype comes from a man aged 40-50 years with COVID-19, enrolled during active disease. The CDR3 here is CASTGGQGAEAFF. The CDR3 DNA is TGTGCCAGCACCGGTGGACAGGGGGCTGAAGCTTTCTTT.